These T cell receptor beta chains were read from a single sample in a study of blood T cell repertoires in COVID-19. Produced via immunoSEQ multiplex PCR; TCRdb's table is partial and in-frame only. Of about 240,000 clones in the sample, 70% to 90% were seen once. Specimen: peripheral blood. All receptors derive from a woman under 40 who had recovered from COVID-19. Both conserved end residues are part of each CDR3. The D gene is left open where the match is weak. Clone size is given for some rows only: seen once, a few or many times, or a class if the clone is expanded.

clone_size d_call j_call v_call cdr3_aa cdr3_nt
. TRBD1 TRBJ1-2 TRBV7-9 CASSSTGVETF TGTGCCAGCAGTTCCACAGGGGTCGAGACCTTC
. . TRBJ1-2 TRBV6-2/TRBV6-3 CASSAGVGYTF TGTGCCAGCAGTGCAGGGGTTGGCTACACCTTC
. . TRBJ2-7 TRBV15 CATSRDLAYEQYF TGTGCCACCAGCAGAGATTTAGCCTACGAGCAGTACTTC
. . TRBJ1-4 TRBV9 CASSVAPRTSNEKLFF TGTGCCAGCAGCGTAGCTCCCAGGACATCTAATGAAAAACTGTTTTTT
. TRBD1 TRBJ1-1 TRBV6-2/TRBV6-3 CASSYQGAEAFF TGTGCCAGCAGTTATCAGGGGGCTGAAGCTTTCTTT
. TRBD2 TRBJ2-3 TRBV7-2 CASSRTSGGEDTQYF TGTGCCAGCAGCCGGACTAGCGGGGGGGAGGATACGCAGTATTTT
. TRBD1 TRBJ2-7 TRBV2 CAKGPQGSYEQYF TGTGCCAAGGGTCCACAGGGGTCCTACGAGCAGTACTTC
once TRBD1 TRBJ2-5 TRBV5-6 CASSKTQGAGVETQYF TGTGCCAGCAGTAAAACACAGGGGGCGGGTGTGGAGACCCAGTACTTC
. TRBD2 TRBJ2-5 TRBV19 CASRPTGTSGVETQYF TGTGCCAGTAGACCAACCGGGACTAGCGGGGTGGAGACCCAGTACTTC
. . TRBJ1-1 TRBV6-1 CASSEIEGTEAFF TGTGCCAGCAGTGAAATTGAGGGGACAGAAGCTTTCTTT
. . TRBJ2-1 TRBV5-4 CASSLGQRVYNEQFF TGTGCCAGCAGCTTAGGGCAGCGGGTATACAATGAGCAGTTCTTC
. . TRBJ1-1 TRBV7-2 CASSLGSLSEAFF TGTGCCAGCAGCTTAGGGTCACTTAGTGAAGCTTTCTTT
once TRBD2 TRBJ2-7 TRBV27 CASSLVRGGFEQYF TGTGCCAGCAGTTTGGTGCGGGGGGGATTCGAGCAGTACTTC
few . TRBJ1-1 TRBV5-1 CASSLGQSVLDTEAFF TGCGCCAGCAGCTTGGGGCAGTCTGTTTTGGACACTGAAGCTTTCTTT
. TRBD2 TRBJ2-7 TRBV19 CASSIVGGGSSYEQYF TGTGCCAGTAGTATAGTCGGCGGGGGGAGCTCCTACGAGCAGTACTTC
. . TRBJ1-4 TRBV11-2 CASSHIRSHHEKLFF TGTGCCAGCAGCCATATTCGCTCACACCATGAAAAACTGTTTTTT
. TRBD2 TRBJ2-1 TRBV6-6 CASIRGGGPSYNEQFF TGTGCCAGCATCAGGGGCGGGGGGCCGTCCTACAATGAGCAGTTCTTC
. TRBD1 TRBJ1-1 TRBV10-3 CAIIGTGGTEAFF TGTGCCATCATCGGGACAGGGGGCACTGAAGCTTTCTTT
once . TRBJ1-2 TRBV7-2 CASSPWGGLHLNNYGYTF TGTGCCAGCAGCCCCTGGGGAGGACTACATCTTAATAACTATGGCTACACCTTC
. . TRBJ1-6 TRBV5-1 CASSLGQVKPLFYSPLHF TGCGCCAGCAGCTTGGGGCAGGTTAAGCCCCTTTTTTATTCACCCCTCCACTTT
few . TRBJ2-3 TRBV2 CASSEPISSEGFTDTQYF TGTGCCAGCAGTGAACCCATTTCTAGTGAGGGTTTCACTGATACGCAGTATTTT
. TRBD1 TRBJ2-7 TRBV5-4 CASSFDRDGEQYF TGTGCCAGCAGCTTCGACAGGGACGGGGAGCAGTACTTC
. TRBD1 TRBJ1-2 TRBV7-3 CASSPGQGAYYGYTF TGTGCCAGCAGCCCTGGACAGGGGGCTTACTATGGCTACACCTTC
. TRBD1 TRBJ2-2 TRBV10-2 CASMGRGTGELFF TGCGCCAGCATGGGCAGGGGGACCGGGGAGCTGTTTTTT
. . TRBJ2-3 TRBV7-7 CASSFSQGDTQYF TGTGCCAGCAGCTTTTCCCAGGGGGATACGCAGTATTTT
few . TRBJ2-1 TRBV5-6 CASSVLQRDNEQFF TGTGCCAGCAGCGTCCTACAGAGAGACAATGAGCAGTTCTTC
once . TRBJ2-3 TRBV7-6 CASSPTDPDTQYF TGTGCCAGCAGCCCGACAGACCCAGATACGCAGTATTTT
. . TRBJ2-2 TRBV4-3 CASSQDVAGWTGELFF TGCGCCAGCAGCCAAGATGTGGCGGGATGGACCGGGGAGCTGTTTTTT
. . TRBJ2-4 TRBV7-9 CASSQTENIQYF TGTGCCAGCAGCCAGACAGAAAACATTCAGTACTTC
. TRBD2 TRBJ2-2 TRBV7-2 CASSSRLAGTNTGELFF TGTGCCAGCAGCTCCCGACTAGCGGGGACGAACACCGGGGAGCTGTTTTTT
. . TRBJ2-7 TRBV9 CASGRTESYEQYF TGTGCCAGCGGGAGGACTGAATCCTACGAGCAGTACTTC
few TRBD1 TRBJ1-5 TRBV19 CASSIPGQGALAQPQHF TGTGCCAGTAGTATACCGGGACAGGGGGCTCTGGCTCAGCCCCAGCATTTT